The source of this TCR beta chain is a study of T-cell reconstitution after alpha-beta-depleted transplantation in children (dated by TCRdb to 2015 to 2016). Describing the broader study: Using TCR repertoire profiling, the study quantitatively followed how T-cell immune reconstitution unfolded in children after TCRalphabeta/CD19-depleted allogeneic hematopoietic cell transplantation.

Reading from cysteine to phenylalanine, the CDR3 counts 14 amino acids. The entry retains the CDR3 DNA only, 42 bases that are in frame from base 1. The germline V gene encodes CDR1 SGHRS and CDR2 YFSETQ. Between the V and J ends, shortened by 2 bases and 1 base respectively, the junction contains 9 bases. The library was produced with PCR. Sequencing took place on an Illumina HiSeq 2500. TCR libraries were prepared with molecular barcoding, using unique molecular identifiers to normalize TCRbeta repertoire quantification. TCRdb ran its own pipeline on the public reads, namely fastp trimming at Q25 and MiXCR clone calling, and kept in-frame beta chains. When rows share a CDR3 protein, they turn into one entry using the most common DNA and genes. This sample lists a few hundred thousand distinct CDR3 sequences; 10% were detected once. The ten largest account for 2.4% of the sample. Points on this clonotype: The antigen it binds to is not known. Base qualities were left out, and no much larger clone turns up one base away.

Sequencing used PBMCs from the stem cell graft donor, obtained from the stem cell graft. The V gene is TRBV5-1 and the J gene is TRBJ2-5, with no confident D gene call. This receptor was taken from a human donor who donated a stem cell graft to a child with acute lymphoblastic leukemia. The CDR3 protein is CASSFPSGQETQYF. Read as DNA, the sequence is TGCGCCAGCAGCTTCCCTTCCGGCCAAGAGACCCAGTACTTC.